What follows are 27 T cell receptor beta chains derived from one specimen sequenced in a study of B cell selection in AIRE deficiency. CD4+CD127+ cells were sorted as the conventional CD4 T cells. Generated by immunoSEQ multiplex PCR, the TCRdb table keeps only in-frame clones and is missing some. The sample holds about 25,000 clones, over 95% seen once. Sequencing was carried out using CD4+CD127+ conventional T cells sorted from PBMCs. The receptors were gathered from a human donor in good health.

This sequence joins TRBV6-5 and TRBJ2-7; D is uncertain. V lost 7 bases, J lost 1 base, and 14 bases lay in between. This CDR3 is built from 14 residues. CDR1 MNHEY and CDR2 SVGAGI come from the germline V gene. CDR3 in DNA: TGTGCCAGCATGAAGCAGCCTACATCCTACGAGCAGTACTTC. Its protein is CASMKQPTSYEQYF.

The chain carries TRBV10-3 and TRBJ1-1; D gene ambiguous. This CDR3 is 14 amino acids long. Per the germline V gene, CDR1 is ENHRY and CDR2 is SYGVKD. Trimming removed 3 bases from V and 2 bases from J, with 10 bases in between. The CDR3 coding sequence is TGTGCCATCAGTGATCGGCCTTATAACACTGAAGCTTTCTTT. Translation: CAISDRPYNTEAFF.

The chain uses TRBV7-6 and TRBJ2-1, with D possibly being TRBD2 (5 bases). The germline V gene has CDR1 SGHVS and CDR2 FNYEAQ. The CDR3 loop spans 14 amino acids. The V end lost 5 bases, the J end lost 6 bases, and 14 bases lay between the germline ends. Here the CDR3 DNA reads TGTGCCAGCAGCCCCCAGAGGGCCGGCAATGAGCAGTTCTTC. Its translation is CASSPQRAGNEQFF.

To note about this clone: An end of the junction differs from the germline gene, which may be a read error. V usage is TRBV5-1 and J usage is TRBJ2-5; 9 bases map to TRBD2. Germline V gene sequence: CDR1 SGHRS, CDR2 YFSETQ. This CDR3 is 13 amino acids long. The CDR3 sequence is CASGGLEGETQYF. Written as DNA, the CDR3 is TGTGCCAGCGGGGGGCTGGAGGGAGAGACCCAGTACTTC.

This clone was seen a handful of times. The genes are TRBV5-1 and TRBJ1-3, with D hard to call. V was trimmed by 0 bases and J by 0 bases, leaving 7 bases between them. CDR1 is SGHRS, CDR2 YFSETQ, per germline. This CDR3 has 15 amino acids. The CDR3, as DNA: TGCGCCAGCAGCTTGGCCAGCTCCTCTGGAAACACCATATATTTT. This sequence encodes CASSLASSSGNTIYF.

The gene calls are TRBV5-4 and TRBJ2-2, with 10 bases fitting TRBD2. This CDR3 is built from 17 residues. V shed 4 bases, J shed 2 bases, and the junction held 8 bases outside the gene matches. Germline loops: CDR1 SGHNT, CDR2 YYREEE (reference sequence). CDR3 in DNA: TGTGCCAGCAGCACCTTAGCGGGGGGACGAAACACCGGGGAGCTGTTTTTT. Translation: CASSTLAGGRNTGELFF.

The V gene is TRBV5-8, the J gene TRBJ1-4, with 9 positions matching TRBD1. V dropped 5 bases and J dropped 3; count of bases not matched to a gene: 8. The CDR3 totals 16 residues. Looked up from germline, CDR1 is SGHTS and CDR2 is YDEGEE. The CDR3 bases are TGTGCCAGCAGTCTCACAGGGGGCTCTGCTAATGAAAAACTGTTTTTT. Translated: CASSLTGGSANEKLFF.

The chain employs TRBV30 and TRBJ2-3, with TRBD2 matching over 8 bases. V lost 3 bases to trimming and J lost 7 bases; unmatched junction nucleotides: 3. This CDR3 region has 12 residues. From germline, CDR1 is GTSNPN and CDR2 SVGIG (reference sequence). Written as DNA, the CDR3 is TGTGCCTGGAGCGCTAGCGGGCATACGCAGTATTTT. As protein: CAWSASGHTQYF.

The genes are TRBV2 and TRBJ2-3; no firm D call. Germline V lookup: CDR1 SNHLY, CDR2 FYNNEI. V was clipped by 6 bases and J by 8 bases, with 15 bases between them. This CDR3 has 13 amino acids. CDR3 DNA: TGTGCCAGCAGCGTTTACGAGCATCGTACGCAGTATTTT. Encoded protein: CASSVYEHRTQYF. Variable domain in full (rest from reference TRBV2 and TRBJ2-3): EPEVTQTPSHQVTQMGQEVILRCVPISNHLYFYWYRQILGQKVEFLVSFYNNEISEKSEIFDDQFSVERPDGSNFTLKIRSTKLEDSAMYFCASSVYEHRTQYFGPGTRLTVL.

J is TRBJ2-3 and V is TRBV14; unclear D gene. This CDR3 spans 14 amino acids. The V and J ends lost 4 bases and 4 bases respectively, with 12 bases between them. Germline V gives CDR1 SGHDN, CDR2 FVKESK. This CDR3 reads CASSRALLADTQYF. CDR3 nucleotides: TGTGCCAGCAGCCGGGCCCTGCTGGCAGATACGCAGTATTTT.

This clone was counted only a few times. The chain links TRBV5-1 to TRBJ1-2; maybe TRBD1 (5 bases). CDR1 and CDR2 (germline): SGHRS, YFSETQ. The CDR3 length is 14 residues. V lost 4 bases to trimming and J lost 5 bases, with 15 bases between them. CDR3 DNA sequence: TGCGCCAGCAGCAACTCCGGGACCGTTTATGGCTACACCTTC. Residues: CASSNSGTVYGYTF.

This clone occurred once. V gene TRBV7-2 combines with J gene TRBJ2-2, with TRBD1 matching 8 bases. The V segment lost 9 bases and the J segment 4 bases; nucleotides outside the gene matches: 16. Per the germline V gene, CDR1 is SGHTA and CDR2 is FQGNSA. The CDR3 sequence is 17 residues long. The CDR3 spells CASYLGQGALITGELFF. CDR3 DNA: TGTGCCAGTTATCTCGGACAGGGAGCTTTGATCACCGGGGAGCTGTTTTTT. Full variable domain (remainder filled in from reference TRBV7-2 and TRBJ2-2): GAGVSQSPSNKVTEKGKDVELRCDPISGHTALYWYRQSLGQGLEFLIYFQGNSAPDKSGLPSDRFSAERTGGSVSTLTIQRTQQEDSAVYLCASYLGQGALITGELFFGEGSRLTVL.

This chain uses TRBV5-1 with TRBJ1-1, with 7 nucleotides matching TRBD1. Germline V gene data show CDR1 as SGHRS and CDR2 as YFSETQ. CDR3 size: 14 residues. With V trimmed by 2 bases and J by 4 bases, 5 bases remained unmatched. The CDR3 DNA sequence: TGCGCCAGCAGCTTCGCGACAGGGAGCACTGAAGCTTTCTTT. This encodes CASSFATGSTEAFF. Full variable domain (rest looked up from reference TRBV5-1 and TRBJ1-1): KAGVTQTPRYLIKTRGQQVTLSCSPISGHRSVSWYQQTPGQGLQFLFEYFSETQRNKGNFPGRFSGRQFSNSRSEMNVSTLELGDSALYLCASSFATGSTEAFFGQGTRLTVV.

This chain's CDR3 is CASSPPPPGNTEAFF. The CDR3 coding sequence is TGTGCCAGCTCACCACCCCCCCCGGGGAACACTGAAGCTTTCTTT. The J gene is TRBJ1-1, the V gene TRBV18, with no clear D. From germline, CDR1 is KGHSH and CDR2 LQKENI. The CDR3 is 15 amino acids. Trimming stripped 0 bases from V and 1 base from J, with 9 bases between.

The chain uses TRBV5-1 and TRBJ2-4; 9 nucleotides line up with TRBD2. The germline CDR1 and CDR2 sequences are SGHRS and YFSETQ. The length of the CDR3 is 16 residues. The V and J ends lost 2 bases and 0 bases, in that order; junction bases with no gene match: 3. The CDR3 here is CASSLGSGGAKNIQYF. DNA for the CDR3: TGCGCCAGCAGCTTAGGTAGCGGGGGAGCCAAAAACATTCAGTACTTC.

CDR3 region: CASSEDSRGWVTDGYTF. CDR3 DNA: TGTGCCAGCAGTGAAGATTCCAGGGGGTGGGTAACGGATGGCTACACCTTC. The chain combines TRBV9 with TRBJ1-2, with 7 bases lining up with TRBD1. The germline V gene encodes CDR1 SGDLS and CDR2 YYNGEE. This CDR3 contains 17 residues. Trimming cost V 5 bases and J 6 bases; bases outside gene matches: 19.

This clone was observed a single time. The CDR3 nucleotides read TGTGCCATCAGTGAGTCGAATGGCTACACCTTC. Amino acid sequence: CAISESNGYTF. The chain combines TRBV10-3 with TRBJ1-2; D not certain. Trimming took off 0 bases at V and 6 bases at J, with 2 bases between the two ends. Germline V gene sequence: CDR1 ENHRY, CDR2 SYGVKD. The CDR3 is 11 residues long.

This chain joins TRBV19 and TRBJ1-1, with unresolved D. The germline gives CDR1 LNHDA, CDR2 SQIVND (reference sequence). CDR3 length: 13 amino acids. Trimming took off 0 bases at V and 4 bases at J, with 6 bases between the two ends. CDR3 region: CASSIETGTEAFF. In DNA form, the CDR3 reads TGTGCCAGTAGTATAGAGACGGGCACTGAAGCTTTCTTT.

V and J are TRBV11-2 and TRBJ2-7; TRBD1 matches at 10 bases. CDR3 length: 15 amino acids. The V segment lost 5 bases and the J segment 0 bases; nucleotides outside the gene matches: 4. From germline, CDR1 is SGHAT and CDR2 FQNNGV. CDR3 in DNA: TGTGCCAGCAGCCCGAGGACAGGGGGCTCCTACGAGCAGTACTTC. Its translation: CASSPRTGGSYEQYF. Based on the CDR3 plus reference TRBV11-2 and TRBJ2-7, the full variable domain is EAGVAQSPRYKIIEKRQSVAFWCNPISGHATLYWYQQILGQGPKLLIQFQNNGVVDDSQLPKDRFSAERLKGVDSTLKIQPAKLEDSAVYLCASSPRTGGSYEQYFGPGTRLTVT.

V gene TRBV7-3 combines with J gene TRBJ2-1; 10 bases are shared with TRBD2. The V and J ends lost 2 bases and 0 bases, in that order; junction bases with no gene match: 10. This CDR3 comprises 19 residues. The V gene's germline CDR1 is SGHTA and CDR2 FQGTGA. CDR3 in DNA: TGTGCCAGCAGCTTATTGCCTAGCGGGGGCCTTAACTCCTACAATGAGCAGTTCTTC. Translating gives CASSLLPSGGLNSYNEQFF.

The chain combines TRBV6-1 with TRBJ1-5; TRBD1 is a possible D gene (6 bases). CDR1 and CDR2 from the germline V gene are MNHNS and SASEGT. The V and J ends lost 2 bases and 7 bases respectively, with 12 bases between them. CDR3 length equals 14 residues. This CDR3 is CASSEPGGGQPQHF. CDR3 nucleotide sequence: TGTGCCAGCAGTGAACCCGGGGGCGGGCAGCCCCAGCATTTT.

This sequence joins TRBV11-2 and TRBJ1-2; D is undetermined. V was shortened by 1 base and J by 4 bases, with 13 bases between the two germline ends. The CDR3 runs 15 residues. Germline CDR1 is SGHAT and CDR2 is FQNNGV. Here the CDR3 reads CASSLGGDDFYGYTF. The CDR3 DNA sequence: TGTGCCAGCAGCTTAGGAGGAGACGACTTCTATGGCTACACCTTC.

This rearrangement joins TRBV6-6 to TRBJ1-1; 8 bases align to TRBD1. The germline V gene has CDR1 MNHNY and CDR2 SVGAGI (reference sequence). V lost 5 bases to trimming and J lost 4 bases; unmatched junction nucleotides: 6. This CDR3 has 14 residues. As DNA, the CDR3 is TGTGCCAGCAGTGACGACAGGGGTGCCACTGAAGCTTTCTTT. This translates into CASSDDRGATEAFF.

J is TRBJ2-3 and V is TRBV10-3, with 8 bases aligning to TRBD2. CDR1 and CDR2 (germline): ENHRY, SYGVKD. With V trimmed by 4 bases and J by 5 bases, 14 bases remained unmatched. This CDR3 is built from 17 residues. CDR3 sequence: CAISGGLSGGKRDTQYF. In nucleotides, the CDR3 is TGTGCCATCAGTGGGGGACTAAGCGGGGGTAAGAGAGATACGCAGTATTTT.

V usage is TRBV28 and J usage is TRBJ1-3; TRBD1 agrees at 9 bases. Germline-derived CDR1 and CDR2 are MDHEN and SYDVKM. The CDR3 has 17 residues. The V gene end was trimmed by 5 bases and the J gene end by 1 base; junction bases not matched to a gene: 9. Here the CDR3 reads CASSRPGQGSSGNTIYF. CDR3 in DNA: TGTGCCAGCAGTAGACCGGGACAGGGATCTTCTGGAAACACCATATATTTT.

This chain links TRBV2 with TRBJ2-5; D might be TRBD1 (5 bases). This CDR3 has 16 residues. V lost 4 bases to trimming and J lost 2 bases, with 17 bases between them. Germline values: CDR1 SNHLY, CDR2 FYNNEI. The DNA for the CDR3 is TGTGCCAGCAGTGCGGGCAGGGCCCTCCTACAAGAGACCCAGTACTTC. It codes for CASSAGRALLQETQYF. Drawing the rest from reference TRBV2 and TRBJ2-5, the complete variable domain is EPEVTQTPSHQVTQMGQEVILRCVPISNHLYFYWYRQILGQKVEFLVSFYNNEISEKSEIFDDQFSVERPDGSNFTLKIRSTKLEDSAMYFCASSAGRALLQETQYFGPGTRLLVL.

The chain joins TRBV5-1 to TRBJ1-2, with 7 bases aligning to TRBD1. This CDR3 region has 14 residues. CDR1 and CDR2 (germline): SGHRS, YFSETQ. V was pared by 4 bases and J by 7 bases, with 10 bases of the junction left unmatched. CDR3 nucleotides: TGCGCCAGCAGCATGGGACAGAACCTTGGTGGCTACACCTTC. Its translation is CASSMGQNLGGYTF.